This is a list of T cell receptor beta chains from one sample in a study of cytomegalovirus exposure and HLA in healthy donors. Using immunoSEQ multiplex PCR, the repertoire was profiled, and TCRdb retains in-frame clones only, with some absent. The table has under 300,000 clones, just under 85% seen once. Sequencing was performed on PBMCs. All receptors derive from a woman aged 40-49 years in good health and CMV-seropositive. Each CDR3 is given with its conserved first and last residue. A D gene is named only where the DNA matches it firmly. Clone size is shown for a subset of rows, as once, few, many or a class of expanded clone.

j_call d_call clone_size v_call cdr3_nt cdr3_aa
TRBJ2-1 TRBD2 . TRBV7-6 TGTGCCAGCAGCCCGCTAGCGGGAGACTCCTACAATGAGCAGTTCTTC CASSPLAGDSYNEQFF
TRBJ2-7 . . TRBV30 TGTGCCTGGAGTGTACACAGGGAACATAACGAGCAGTACTTC CAWSVHREHNEQYF
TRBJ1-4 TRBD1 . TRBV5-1 TGCGCCAGCAGCGAGGGACAGTATAATGAAAAACTGTTTTTT CASSEGQYNEKLFF
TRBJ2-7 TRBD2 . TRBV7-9 TGTGCCAGCAGCTTAGCTTTGTCGTTAGGACTAGCGGACTACGAGCAGTACTTC CASSLALSLGLADYEQYF
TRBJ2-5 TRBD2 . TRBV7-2 TGTGCCAGCAGGGCCGGACTAGCGGCACAAGAGACCCAGTACTTC CASRAGLAAQETQYF
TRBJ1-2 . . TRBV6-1 TGTGCCAGCAGTGAGGGGGGAAGAGGCTACACCTTC CASSEGGRGYTF
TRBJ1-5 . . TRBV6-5 TGTGCCAGCAGTGCTACAGGGTGGGATCAGCCCCAGCATTTT CASSATGWDQPQHF
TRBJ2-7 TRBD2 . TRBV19 TGTGCCAGTACGAAACTAGCGGGAGGGCCTTCCTACGAGCAGTACTTC CASTKLAGGPSYEQYF
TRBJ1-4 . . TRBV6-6 TGTGCCAGCAGTTACTCTGCGACAGGCCCTAACGAAAAACTGTTTTTT CASSYSATGPNEKLFF
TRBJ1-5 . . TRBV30 TGTGCCTGGAGTGTACGGGGAAATCAGCCCCAGCATTTT CAWSVRGNQPQHF
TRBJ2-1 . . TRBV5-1 TGCGCCAGCAGCTTCACAGGGAACTCCTACAATGAGCAGTTCTTC CASSFTGNSYNEQFF
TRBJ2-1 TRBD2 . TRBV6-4 TGTGCCAGCAGTGACTCTTGGGGTAGCGGGAGCAATGAGCAGTTCTTC CASSDSWGSGSNEQFF
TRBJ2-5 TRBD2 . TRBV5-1 TGCGCCAGCAGCTTGGCCGGGGCTAGCGGGGACCTCCAAGAGACCCAGTACTTC CASSLAGASGDLQETQYF
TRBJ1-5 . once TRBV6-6 TGTGCCACCAACAGGGCCAGCAATCAGCCCCAGCATTTT CATNRASNQPQHF
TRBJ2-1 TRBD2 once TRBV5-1 TGCGCCAGTTCGGAGCGGGAGGTCGGGAATGAGCAGTTCTTC CASSEREVGNEQFF
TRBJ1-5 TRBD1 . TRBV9 TGTGCCAGCAGCCGGACAGGGTATAGCAATCAGCCCCAGCATTTT CASSRTGYSNQPQHF
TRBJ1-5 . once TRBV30 TGTGCCTGGAGTGGAGACAGTAATCAGCCCCAGCATTTT CAWSGDSNQPQHF
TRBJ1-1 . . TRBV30 TGTGCCTGGAGTGTGAGGGCAGGCGACACTGAAGCTTTCTTT CAWSVRAGDTEAFF
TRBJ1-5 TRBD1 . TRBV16 TGTGCCAGCAGCCATGGGGGCGGGACAGGGTTTCAGCCCCAGCATTTT CASSHGGGTGFQPQHF
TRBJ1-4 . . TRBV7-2 TGTGCCAGCAGCTTATGGGGGCAGAGTAATGAAAAACTGTTTTTT CASSLWGQSNEKLFF
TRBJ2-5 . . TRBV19 TGTGCCAGTAGTATAGAGGGCAGGGGTCGAGAGACCCAGTACTTC CASSIEGRGRETQYF
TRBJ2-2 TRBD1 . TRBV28 TGTGCCAGCAGTTCAGGGGGTAACACCGGGGAGCTGTTTTTT CASSSGGNTGELFF
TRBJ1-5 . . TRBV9 TGTGCCAGCTCGGCGGGCGAGGGTCAGCCCCAGCATTTT CASSAGEGQPQHF
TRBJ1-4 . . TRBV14 TGTGCCAGCAGCCAAGATCGCGGCAGGGTGAGCGAAAAACTGTTTTTT CASSQDRGRVSEKLFF
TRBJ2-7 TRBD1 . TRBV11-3 TGTGCCAGCAGCACAGGGACAGGATGGCTTGGTCTGTACTTC CASSTGTGWLGLYF
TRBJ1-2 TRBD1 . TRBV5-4 TGTGCCAGCGGACAGGAGGAAGGCTACACCTTC CASGQEEGYTF
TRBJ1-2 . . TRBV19 TGTGCCAGTAGTCACAGGACGGAGCCTTCCTATGGCTACACCTTC CASSHRTEPSYGYTF
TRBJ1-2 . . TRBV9 TGTGCCAGCAGCGACAGATTCTCCTATGGCTACACCTTC CASSDRFSYGYTF
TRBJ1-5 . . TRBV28 TGTGCCAGCAGTTTGGGGCGAGGACGGGGCAATCAGCCCCAGCATTTT CASSLGRGRGNQPQHF
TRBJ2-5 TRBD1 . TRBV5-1 TGCGCCAGCAGCGGAGACAGGGGGCAAGAGACCCAGTACTTC CASSGDRGQETQYF
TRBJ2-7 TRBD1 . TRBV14 TGTGCCAGCAGCGGGGCGACAGGGTGGGACGAGCAGTACTTC CASSGATGWDEQYF
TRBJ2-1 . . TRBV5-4 TGTGCCAGCAGCTTCGGAGGTTCCTACAATGAGCAGTTCTTC CASSFGGSYNEQFF
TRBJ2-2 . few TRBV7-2 TGTGCCAGCAGCTTAGTGTCTAACACCGGGGAGCTGTTTTTT CASSLVSNTGELFF